This is a list of T cell receptor beta chains from one sample in a study of control samples from healthy donors and cancer patients. The assay was immunoSEQ multiplex PCR, and TCRdb's table has in-frame clones only and misses some. This table has over 120,000 clones, more than 90% appearing once. The sample taken for sequencing was blood. These receptors were taken from a man younger than 40 in good health. Each CDR3 is given with its conserved first and last residue. The D gene is left open where the match is weak. A clone size is listed for some rows: how often the clone was seen (once, few, many), or a class if it is expanded.

J gene	V gene	clone size	D gene	CDR3 protein	CDR3 DNA
TRBJ1-4	TRBV2	once	-	CASSGRTGREKLFF	TGTGCCAGCAGTGGGAGAACAGGGCGAGAAAAACTGTTTTTT
TRBJ1-4	TRBV19	few	-	CASKAGKTTNEKLFF	TGTGCCAGTAAGGCAGGGAAGACAACTAATGAAAAACTGTTTTTT
TRBJ2-7	TRBV27	once	-	CASSLSRDEQYF	TGTGCCAGCAGCCTAAGCAGGGACGAGCAGTACTTC
TRBJ2-7	TRBV7-2	-	-	CASSLGSSYPYEQYF	TGTGCCAGCAGCTTAGGGTCCAGCTACCCCTACGAGCAGTACTTC
TRBJ1-1	TRBV29-1	-	-	CSVVSRQARMNTEAFF	TGCAGCGTTGTGTCGCGGCAGGCAAGGATGAACACTGAAGCTTTCTTT
TRBJ2-3	TRBV24-1	once	TRBD1	CATSESGTGSVDTQYF	TGTGCCACCAGTGAATCCGGGACAGGGTCGGTAGATACGCAGTATTTT
TRBJ2-7	TRBV27	-	-	CASSPDRTYEQYF	TGTGCCAGCAGCCCAGACAGAACCTACGAGCAGTACTTC
TRBJ2-3	TRBV6-5	-	-	CASSYFPGGVTDTQYF	TGTGCCAGCAGTTACTTTCCAGGGGGGGTGACAGATACGCAGTATTTT
TRBJ2-3	TRBV29-1	once	-	CSVEGGTDTQYF	TGCAGCGTTGAGGGGGGCACAGATACGCAGTATTTT
TRBJ1-4	TRBV25-1	-	-	CASTHLPGLTNEKLFF	TGTGCCAGCACTCACCTCCCCGGGTTAACTAATGAAAAACTGTTTTTT
TRBJ2-1	TRBV9	-	-	CASSVGPYNEQFF	TGTGCCAGCAGCGTGGGACCTTACAATGAGCAGTTCTTC
TRBJ1-5	TRBV19	-	TRBD1	CASTSDRYSNQPQHF	TGTGCCAGTACCTCGGACAGGTATAGCAATCAGCCCCAGCATTTT
TRBJ2-1	TRBV10-1	-	-	CVPPIGSHNEQLF	TGCGTACCACCGATAGGCAGCCACAATGAGCAGCTCTTC
TRBJ2-3	TRBV7-3	-	TRBD2	CASSLGGTSSSTDTQYF	TGTGCCAGCAGCTTGGGAGGGACTAGCTCTAGCACAGATACGCAGTATTTT
TRBJ2-7	TRBV12-5	-	-	CASGLSSQYEQYF	TGTGCTAGTGGTTTGTCCTCCCAATACGAGCAGTACTTC
TRBJ1-6	TRBV5-1	-	TRBD1	CASSLGGQGRSPLHF	TGCGCCAGCAGCTTGGGTGGACAGGGACGGTCACCCCTCCACTTT
TRBJ1-5	TRBV7-3	-	TRBD1	CASLYFGQGSNQPQHF	TGTGCCAGCCTTTACTTCGGACAGGGGAGCAATCAGCCCCAGCATTTT